Listed here are 6 T cell receptor beta chains from one sample, sequenced in a study of identical twins. From the 5' RACE reads, TCRdb called clonotypes with MiXCR, one entry per CDR3 protein. The table includes hundreds of thousands of distinct CDR3 sequences, around a sixth detected once. A further study also used this sample, focusing on T cells expressing NK-cell markers.

What was sequenced was PBMCs. The receptor source for this set is a woman younger than 35 in good health.

This clonotype has only a few counts. This rearrangement joins TRBV20-1 to TRBJ2-7, with 10 positions matching TRBD1. The CDR3 consists of 13 residues. V shed 5 bases and J 2 bases; nucleotides not matched to a gene: 3. From germline, CDR1 is DFQATT and CDR2 SNEGSKA (reference sequence). This chain's CDR3 is CSAPGTGAYEQYF. The DNA of the CDR3 is TGCAGTGCTCCCGGGACAGGGGCCTACGAGCAGTACTTC.

V and J are TRBV15 and TRBJ1-4, with D possibly being TRBD1 (5 bases). This CDR3 spans 16 amino acids. Germline CDR1 reads LNHNV; CDR2 reads YYDKDF (reference sequence). Deletions cut 6 bases from V and 8 bases from J, with 22 bases between. The CDR3 loop is CATRTLLDPGGEKLFF. For the CDR3, the DNA is TGTGCCACCAGAACGTTATTGGACCCCGGGGGAGAAAAACTGTTTTTT.

The J gene is TRBJ2-3, the V gene TRBV7-9; D possibly corresponds to TRBD2 (6 bases). The germline V gene has CDR1 SEHNR and CDR2 FQNEAQ (reference sequence). With 2 bases removed from V and 6 bases from J, the gap between germline ends came to 15 bases. This CDR3 contains 15 residues. CDR3 nucleotides: TGTGCCAGCAGCTTACAACCCTTTGGGGGGGATACGCAGTATTTT. This gives the protein CASSLQPFGGDTQYF.

The J gene is TRBJ2-1, the V gene TRBV20-1; the D gene is possibly TRBD2 (5 bases). This CDR3 has 12 residues. The V and J ends lost 5 bases and 8 bases respectively, with 13 bases between them. Germline-derived CDR1 and CDR2 are DFQATT and SNEGSKA (reference sequence). The CDR3 sequence: CSAGSSFHEQFF. The CDR3 region has the DNA TGCAGTGCTGGATCTAGCTTCCATGAGCAGTTCTTC.

The chain couples TRBV20-1 to TRBJ2-4, with D possibly matching TRBD1 (6 bases). The V gene lost 3 bases and the J gene lost 1 base, with 10 bases spanning the gap. The V gene's germline CDR1 is DFQATT and CDR2 SNEGSKA (reference sequence). This CDR3 spans 14 amino acids. The CDR3 DNA reads TGCAGTGCTAGGGGGGCTGACGCCAAAAACATTCAGTACTTC. Protein sequence: CSARGADAKNIQYF.

This clonotype was counted a few times. V usage is TRBV20-1 and J usage is TRBJ2-4, with D possibly TRBD2 on 6 matching bases. V was shortened by 1 base and J by 2 bases, with 9 bases between the two germline ends. The germline CDR1 and CDR2 sequences are DFQATT and SNEGSKA (reference sequence). The CDR3 covers 14 residues. The CDR3 DNA is TGCAGTGCTAGAGCGGGGGTAACCAAAAACATTCAGTACTTC. Amino acids: CSARAGVTKNIQYF.